This paragraph reports one TCR beta chain. What it binds is not known. Mismatch with germline at one junction end may stem from a read error. The source of the sample is a study of T cells in Graves' hyperthyroidism and ophthalmopathy. Study-wide points: Most thyroid clonotypes that were expanded above 0.001 also turned up in blood.

RNA transcripts served as the template for amplifying TCR beta CDR3 regions. Primed by the HTBI set, a first-round RT-PCR was run on the TCR CDR3. MiXCR was run by TCRdb on the multiplex PCR reads, yielding one entry per CDR3 protein. The sample holds 300,000 to 450,000 distinct CDR3 sequences, about 14% seen once. Per the germline V gene, CDR1 is SQVTM and CDR2 is ANQGSEA. The length of the CDR3 is 13 residues. Any patient presenting with uncontrolled infection, other autoimmune disease, pregnancy or lactation was left out. This sequence was found in a woman between 25 and 40 years old with Graves' ophthalmopathy. This rearrangement joins TRBV29-1 to TRBJ1-2; 7 bases agree with TRBD1. Sequenced: blood. This CDR3 reads CSVREGANYDYTF. CDR3 coding DNA: TGCAGCGTTCGGGAGGGGGCCAACTATGACTACACCTTC.